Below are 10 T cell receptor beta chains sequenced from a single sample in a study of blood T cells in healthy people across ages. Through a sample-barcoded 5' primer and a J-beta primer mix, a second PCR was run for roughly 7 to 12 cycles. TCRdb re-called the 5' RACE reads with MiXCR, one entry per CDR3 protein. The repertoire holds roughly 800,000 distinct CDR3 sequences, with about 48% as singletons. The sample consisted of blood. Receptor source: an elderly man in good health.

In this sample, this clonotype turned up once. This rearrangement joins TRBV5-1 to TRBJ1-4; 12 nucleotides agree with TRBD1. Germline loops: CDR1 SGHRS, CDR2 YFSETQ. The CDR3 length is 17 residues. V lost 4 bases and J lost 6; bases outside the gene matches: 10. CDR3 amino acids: CASSNLGQGAAHEKLFF. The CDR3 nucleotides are TGCGCCAGCAGCAACCTGGGACAGGGGGCGGCTCATGAAAAACTGTTTTTT.

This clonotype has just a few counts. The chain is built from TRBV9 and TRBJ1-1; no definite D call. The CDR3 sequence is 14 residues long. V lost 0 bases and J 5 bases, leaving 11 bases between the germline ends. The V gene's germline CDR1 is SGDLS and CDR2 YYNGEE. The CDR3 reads CASSVVGGETEAFF. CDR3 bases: TGTGCCAGCAGCGTAGTCGGCGGGGAAACTGAAGCTTTCTTT.

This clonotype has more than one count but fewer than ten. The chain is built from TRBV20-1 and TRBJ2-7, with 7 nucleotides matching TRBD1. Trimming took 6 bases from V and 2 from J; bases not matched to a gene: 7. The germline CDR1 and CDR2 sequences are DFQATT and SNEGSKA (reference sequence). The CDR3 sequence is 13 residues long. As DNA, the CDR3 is TGCAGTGCCCGATACAGGGGTGCCTACGAGCAGTACTTC. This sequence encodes CSARYRGAYEQYF.

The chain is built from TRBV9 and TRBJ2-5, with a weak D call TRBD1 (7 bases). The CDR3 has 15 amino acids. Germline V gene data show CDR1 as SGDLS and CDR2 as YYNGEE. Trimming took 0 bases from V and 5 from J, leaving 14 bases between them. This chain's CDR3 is CASSVEEGAGETQYF. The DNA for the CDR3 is TGTGCCAGCAGCGTAGAGGAGGGGGCGGGGGAGACCCAGTACTTC.

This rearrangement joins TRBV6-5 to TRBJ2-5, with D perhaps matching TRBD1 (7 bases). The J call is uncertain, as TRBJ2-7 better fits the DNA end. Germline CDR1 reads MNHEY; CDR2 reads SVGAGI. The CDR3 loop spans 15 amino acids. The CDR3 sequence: CASSYSVQGGYEQYF. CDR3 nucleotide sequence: TGTGCCAGCAGTTACTCGGTCCAGGGGGGTTACGAGCAGTACTTC.

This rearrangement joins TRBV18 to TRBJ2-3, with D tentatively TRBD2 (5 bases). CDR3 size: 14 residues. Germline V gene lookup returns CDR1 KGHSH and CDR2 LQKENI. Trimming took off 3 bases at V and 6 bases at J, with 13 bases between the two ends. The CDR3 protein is CASSPGEGGDTQYF. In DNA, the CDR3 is TGTGCCAGCTCACCGGGAGAGGGCGGGGATACGCAGTATTTT.

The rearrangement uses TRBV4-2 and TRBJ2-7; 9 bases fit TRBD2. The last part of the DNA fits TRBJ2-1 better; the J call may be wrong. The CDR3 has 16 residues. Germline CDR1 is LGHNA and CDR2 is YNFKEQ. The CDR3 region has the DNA TGTGCCAGCAGCCAAGATCGGGCTAGCGGGACTCTTGAGCAGTTCTTC. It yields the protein CASSQDRASGTLEQFF.

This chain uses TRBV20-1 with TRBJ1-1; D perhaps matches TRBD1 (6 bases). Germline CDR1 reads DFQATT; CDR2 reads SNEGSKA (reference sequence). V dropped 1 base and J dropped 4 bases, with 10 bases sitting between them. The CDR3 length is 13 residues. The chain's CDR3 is CSARATGLTEAFF. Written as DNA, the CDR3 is TGCAGTGCTAGAGCTACAGGGCTCACTGAAGCTTTCTTT.

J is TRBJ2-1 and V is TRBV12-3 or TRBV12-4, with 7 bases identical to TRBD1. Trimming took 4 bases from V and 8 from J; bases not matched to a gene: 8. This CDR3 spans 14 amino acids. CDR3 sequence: CASSSRTGFDEQFF. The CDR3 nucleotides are TGTGCCAGCAGTTCCCGGACAGGATTTGATGAGCAGTTCTTC.

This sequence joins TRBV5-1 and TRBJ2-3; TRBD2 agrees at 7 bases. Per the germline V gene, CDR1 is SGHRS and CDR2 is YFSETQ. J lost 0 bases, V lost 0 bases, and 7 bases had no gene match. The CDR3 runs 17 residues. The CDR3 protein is CASSLGRPGGSTDTQYF. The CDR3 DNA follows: TGCGCCAGCAGCTTGGGAAGGCCGGGAGGTAGCACAGATACGCAGTATTTT.